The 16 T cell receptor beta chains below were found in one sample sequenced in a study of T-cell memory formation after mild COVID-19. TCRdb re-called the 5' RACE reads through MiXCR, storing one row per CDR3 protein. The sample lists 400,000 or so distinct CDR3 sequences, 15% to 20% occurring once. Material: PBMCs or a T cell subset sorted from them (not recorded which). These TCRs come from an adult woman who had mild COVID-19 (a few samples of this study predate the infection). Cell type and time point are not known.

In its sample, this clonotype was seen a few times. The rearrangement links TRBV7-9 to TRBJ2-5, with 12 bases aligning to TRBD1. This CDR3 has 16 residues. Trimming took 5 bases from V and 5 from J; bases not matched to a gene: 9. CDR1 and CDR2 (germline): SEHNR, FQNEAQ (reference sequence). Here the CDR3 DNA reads TGTGCCAGCAGCCCAGGGACAGGGGGCAATAGGGAGACCCAGTACTTC. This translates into CASSPGTGGNRETQYF.

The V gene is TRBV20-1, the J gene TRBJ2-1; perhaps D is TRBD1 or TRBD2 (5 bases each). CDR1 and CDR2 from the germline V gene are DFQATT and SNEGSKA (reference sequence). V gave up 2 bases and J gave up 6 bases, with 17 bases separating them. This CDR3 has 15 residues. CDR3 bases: TGCAGTGCTAGATTGGGGGAGTGGGCCAGCAATGAGCAGTTCTTC. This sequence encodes CSARLGEWASNEQFF.

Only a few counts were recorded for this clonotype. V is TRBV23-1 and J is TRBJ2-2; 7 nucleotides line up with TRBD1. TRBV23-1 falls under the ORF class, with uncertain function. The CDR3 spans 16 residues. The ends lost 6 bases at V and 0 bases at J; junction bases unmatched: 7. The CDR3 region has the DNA TGCGCCAGCAGGACAACCGGGACAGCGAACACCGGGGAGCTGTTTTTT. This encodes CASRTTGTANTGELFF.

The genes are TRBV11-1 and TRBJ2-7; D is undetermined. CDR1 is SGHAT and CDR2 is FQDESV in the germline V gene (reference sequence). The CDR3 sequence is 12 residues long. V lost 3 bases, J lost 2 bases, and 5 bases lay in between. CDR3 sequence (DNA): TGTGCCAGCAGCTTTAATACCTACGAGCAGTACTTC. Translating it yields CASSFNTYEQYF.

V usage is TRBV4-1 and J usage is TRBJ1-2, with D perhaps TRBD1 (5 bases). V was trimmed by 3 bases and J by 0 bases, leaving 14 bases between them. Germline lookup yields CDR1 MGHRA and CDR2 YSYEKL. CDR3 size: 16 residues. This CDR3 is CASSQFAGAPNYGYTF. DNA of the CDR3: TGCGCCAGCAGCCAGTTTGCCGGGGCACCTAACTATGGCTACACCTTC.

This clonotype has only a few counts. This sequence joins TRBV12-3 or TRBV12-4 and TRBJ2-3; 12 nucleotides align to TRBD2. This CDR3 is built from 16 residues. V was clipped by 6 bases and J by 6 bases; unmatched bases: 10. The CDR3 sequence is CASSSHRLAGVDTQYF. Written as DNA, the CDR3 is TGTGCCAGCAGCAGCCACAGACTAGCGGGAGTGGATACGCAGTATTTT.

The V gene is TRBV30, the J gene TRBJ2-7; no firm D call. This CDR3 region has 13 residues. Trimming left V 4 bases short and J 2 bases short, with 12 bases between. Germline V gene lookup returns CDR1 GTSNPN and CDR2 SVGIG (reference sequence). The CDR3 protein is CAWKEGETYEQYF. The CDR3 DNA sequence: TGTGCCTGGAAGGAAGGCGAGACCTACGAGCAGTACTTC.

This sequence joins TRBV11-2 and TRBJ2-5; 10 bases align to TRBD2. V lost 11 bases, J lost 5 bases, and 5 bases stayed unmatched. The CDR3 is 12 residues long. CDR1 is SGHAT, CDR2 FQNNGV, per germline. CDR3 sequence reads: CAVRGLAETQYF. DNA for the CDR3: TGTGCCGTGAGGGGACTAGCGGAGACCCAGTACTTC.

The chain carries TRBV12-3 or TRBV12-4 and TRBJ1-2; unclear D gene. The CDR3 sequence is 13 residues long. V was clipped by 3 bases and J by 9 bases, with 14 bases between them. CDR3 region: CASSFYEGGRYTF. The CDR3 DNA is TGTGCCAGCAGTTTCTATGAGGGAGGTCGCTACACCTTC.

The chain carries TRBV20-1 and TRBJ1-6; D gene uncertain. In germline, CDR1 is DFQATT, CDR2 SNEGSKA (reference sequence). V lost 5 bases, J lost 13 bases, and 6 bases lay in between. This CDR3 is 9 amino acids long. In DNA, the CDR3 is TGCAGTGCTTTGTCCCCCCTCCACTTT. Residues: CSALSPLHF.

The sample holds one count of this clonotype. The CDR3 region is CASVNRGGNQPQHF. Written as DNA, the CDR3 is TGTGCCAGCGTTAACAGGGGTGGCAATCAGCCCCAGCATTTT. V usage is TRBV12-3 or TRBV12-4 and J usage is TRBJ1-5; TRBD1 matches 7 bases. The CDR3 has 14 amino acids. V shed 8 bases, J shed 2 bases, and the junction held 6 bases outside the gene matches.

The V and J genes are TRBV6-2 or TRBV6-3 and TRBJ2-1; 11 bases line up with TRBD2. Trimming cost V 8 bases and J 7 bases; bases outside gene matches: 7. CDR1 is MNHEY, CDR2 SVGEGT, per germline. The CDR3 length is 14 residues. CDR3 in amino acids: CASGRIAGGNEQFF. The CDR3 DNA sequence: TGTGCCAGCGGTAGGATAGCGGGAGGGAATGAGCAGTTCTTC.

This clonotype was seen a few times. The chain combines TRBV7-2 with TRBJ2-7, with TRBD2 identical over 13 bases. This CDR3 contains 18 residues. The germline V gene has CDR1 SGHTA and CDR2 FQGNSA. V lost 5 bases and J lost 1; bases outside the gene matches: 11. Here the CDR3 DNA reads TGTGCCAGCAGCCTCACCGGGACTAGCGGGATCCGGTCCTACGAGCAGTACTTC. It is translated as CASSLTGTSGIRSYEQYF.

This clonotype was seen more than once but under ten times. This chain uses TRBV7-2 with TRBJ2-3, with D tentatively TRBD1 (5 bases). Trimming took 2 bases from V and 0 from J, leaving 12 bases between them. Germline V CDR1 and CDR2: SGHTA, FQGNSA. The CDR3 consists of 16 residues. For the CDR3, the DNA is TGTGCCAGCAGCTTAACAGGACGAACTAGCACAGATACGCAGTATTTT. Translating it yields CASSLTGRTSTDTQYF.

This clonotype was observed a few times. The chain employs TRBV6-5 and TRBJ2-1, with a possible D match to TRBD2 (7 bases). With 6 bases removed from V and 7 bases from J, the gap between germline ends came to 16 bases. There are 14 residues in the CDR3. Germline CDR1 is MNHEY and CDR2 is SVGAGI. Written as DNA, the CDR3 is TGTGCCAGCAGGGAGGGGGGGTCGGCGAATGAGCAGTTCTTC. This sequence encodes CASREGGSANEQFF.

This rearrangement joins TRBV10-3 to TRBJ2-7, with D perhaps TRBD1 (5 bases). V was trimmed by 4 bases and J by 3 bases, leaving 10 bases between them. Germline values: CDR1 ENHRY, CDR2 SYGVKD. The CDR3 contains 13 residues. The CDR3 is CAISVGGHYEQYF. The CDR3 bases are TGTGCCATCAGTGTGGGCGGACACTACGAGCAGTACTTC.